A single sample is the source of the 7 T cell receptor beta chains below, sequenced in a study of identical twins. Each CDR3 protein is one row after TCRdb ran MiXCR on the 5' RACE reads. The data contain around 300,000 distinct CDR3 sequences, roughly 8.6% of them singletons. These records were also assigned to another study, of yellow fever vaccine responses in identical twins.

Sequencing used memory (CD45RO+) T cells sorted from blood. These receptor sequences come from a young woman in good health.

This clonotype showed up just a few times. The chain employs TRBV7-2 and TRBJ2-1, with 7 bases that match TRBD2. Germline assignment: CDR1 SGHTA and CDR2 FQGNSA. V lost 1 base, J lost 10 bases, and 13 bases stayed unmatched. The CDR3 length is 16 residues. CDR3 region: CASSLGGSGRFREQFF. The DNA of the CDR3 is TGTGCCAGCAGCTTAGGCGGGAGTGGTAGATTTAGGGAGCAGTTCTTC.

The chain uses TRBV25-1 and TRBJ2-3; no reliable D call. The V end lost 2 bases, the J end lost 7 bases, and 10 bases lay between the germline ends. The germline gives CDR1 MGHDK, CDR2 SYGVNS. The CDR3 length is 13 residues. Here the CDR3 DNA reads TGTGCCAGCAGTGAAACAAAGGGAAATACGCAGTATTTT. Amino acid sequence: CASSETKGNTQYF.

As DNA, the CDR3 is TGCAGTGCCTCCCCGGGAGCGGTAGTGGCCCAGTACTTC. As protein: CSASPGAVVAQYF. V usage is TRBV20-1 and J usage is TRBJ2-5; maybe TRBD2 (6 bases). CDR1 DFQATT and CDR2 SNEGSKA come from the germline V gene (reference sequence). The CDR3 loop spans 13 amino acids. With 6 bases removed from V and 9 bases from J, the gap between germline ends came to 20 bases.

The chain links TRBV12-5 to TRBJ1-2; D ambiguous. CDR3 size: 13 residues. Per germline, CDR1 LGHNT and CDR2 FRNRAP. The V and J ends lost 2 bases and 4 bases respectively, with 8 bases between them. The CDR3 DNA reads TGTGCTAGTGGTTTGTCGGGGATCTATGGCTACACCTTC. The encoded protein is CASGLSGIYGYTF. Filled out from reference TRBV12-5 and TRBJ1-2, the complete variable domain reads DARVTQTPRHKVTEMGQEVTMRCQPILGHNTVFWYRQTMMQGLELLAYFRNRAPLDDSGMPKDRFSAEMPDATLATLKIQPSEPRDSAVYFCASGLSGIYGYTFGSGTRLTVV.

Here the CDR3 reads CSVHRVNQPQHF. CDR3 DNA sequence: TGCAGTGTCCACAGGGTCAATCAGCCCCAGCATTTT. The chain uses TRBV20-1 and TRBJ1-5; possibly TRBD1 for D (6 bases). Germline CDR1 is DFQATT and CDR2 is SNEGSKA (reference sequence). V gave up 7 bases and J gave up 3 bases, with 10 bases separating them. The CDR3 contains 12 residues.

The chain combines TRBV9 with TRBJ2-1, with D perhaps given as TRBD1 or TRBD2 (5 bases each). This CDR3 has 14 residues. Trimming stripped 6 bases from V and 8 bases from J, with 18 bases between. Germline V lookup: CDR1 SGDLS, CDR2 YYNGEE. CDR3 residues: CASTKGEGFYEQFF. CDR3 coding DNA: TGTGCCAGCACCAAAGGTGAGGGGTTCTATGAGCAGTTCTTC.

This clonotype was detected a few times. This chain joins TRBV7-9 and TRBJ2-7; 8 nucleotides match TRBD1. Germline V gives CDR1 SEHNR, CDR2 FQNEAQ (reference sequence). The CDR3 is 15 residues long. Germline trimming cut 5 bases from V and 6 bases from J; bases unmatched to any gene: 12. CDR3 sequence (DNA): TGTGCCAGCAGCGTACAGGGGGATGGAACGGGCGAGCAGTACGTC. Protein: CASSVQGDGTGEQYV.